One sample yielded the 25 T cell receptor beta chains listed below, sequenced in a study of siplizumab effects on memory and regulatory T cells. Generated by immunoSEQ multiplex PCR, the TCRdb table keeps only in-frame clones and is missing some. The data show over 100,000 clones, with around 93% seen just once and over 0.15% held by the top ten. Sequencing was done on a sample of non-Treg CD4+ T cells sorted from blood. The receptors were sampled from a human donor in good health.

V and J are TRBV4-2 and TRBJ2-3; 7 nucleotides line up with TRBD2. Germline lookup yields CDR1 LGHNA and CDR2 YNFKEQ. The J segment lost 1 base and the V segment lost 6 bases, leaving 10 bases of the junction unmatched. The CDR3 runs 16 residues. The CDR3 DNA is TGTGCCAGCAGTCTTAGCGGGCGGGCAGGCACAGATACGCAGTATTTT. Translation gives CASSLSGRAGTDTQYF.

This chain connects TRBV30 to TRBJ1-3; D is undetermined. CDR1 is GTSNPN and CDR2 is SVGIG in the germline V gene (reference sequence). This CDR3 is built from 14 residues. Trimming left V 5 bases short and J 4 bases short, with 15 bases between. The CDR3 region is CAWQQTWTGNTIYF. The DNA of the CDR3 is TGTGCCTGGCAGCAAACTTGGACCGGAAACACCATATATTTT.

The chain carries TRBV6-5 and TRBJ2-7, with TRBD1 matching 8 bases. With 4 bases clipped from V and 6 bases from J, the junction kept 8 bases outside the gene matches. The CDR3 contains 14 residues. Looked up from germline, CDR1 is MNHEY and CDR2 is SVGAGI. The CDR3, as DNA: TGTGCCAGCAGTTTTGGACAGGGACAAGGCGAGCAGTACTTC. It yields the protein CASSFGQGQGEQYF.

A remark on this clone: Germline is not matched at one junction end, which may reflect a read error. The gene calls are TRBV10-3 and TRBJ2-1, with 10 nucleotides matching TRBD1. There are 13 residues in the CDR3. Germline values: CDR1 ENHRY, CDR2 SYGVKD. The CDR3 DNA reads as TGTGCCCTCAGGGGACAGGGGTCCAATGAGCAGTTCTTC. Translated: CALRGQGSNEQFF.

The chain links TRBV7-3 to TRBJ2-5, with TRBD2 as a possible D gene (7 bases). The end of the DNA fits TRBJ2-7 better, so the J call may be wrong. Germline-derived CDR1 and CDR2 are SGHTA and FQGTGA. The CDR3 has 15 amino acids. Here the CDR3 reads CASSRGLGGYYEQYF. CDR3 DNA: TGTGCCAGCAGCCGAGGACTAGGGGGATACTACGAGCAGTACTTC.

This clone has just a few counts. The rearrangement joins TRBV25-1 to TRBJ1-6; a possible D gene is TRBD1 (6 bases). The CDR3 consists of 14 residues. Per germline, CDR1 MGHDK and CDR2 SYGVNS. V was clipped by 6 bases and J by 5 bases, with 11 bases between them. The CDR3: CASREQGDNSPLHF. CDR3 coding DNA: TGTGCCAGCAGGGAACAGGGAGATAATTCACCCCTCCACTTT.

The chain joins TRBV19 to TRBJ2-7, with D unresolved. The V and J ends lost 9 bases and 4 bases respectively, with 16 bases between them. The CDR3 is 13 residues long. In germline, CDR1 is LNHDA, CDR2 SQIVND (reference sequence). The CDR3 region is CASPPRWRYEQYF. The CDR3 DNA is TGTGCCAGCCCGCCGCGGTGGCGTTACGAGCAGTACTTC. Looking up the rest from reference TRBV19 and TRBJ2-7 gives the full variable domain: DGGITQSPKYLFRKEGQNVTLSCEQNLNHDAMYWYRQDPGQGLRLIYYSQIVNDFQKGDIAEGYSVSREKKESFPLTVTSAQKNPTAFYLCASPPRWRYEQYFGPGTRLTVT.

V gene TRBV5-1 combines with J gene TRBJ1-4, with TRBD1 as a possible D gene (5 bases). Deletions cut 0 bases from V and 1 base from J, with 10 bases between. The CDR3 is 16 residues long. Germline V CDR1 and CDR2: SGHRS, YFSETQ. The CDR3 region has the DNA TGCGCCAGCAGCTTGGAGCAGGGCCTAACTAATGAAAAACTGTTTTTT. Translation: CASSLEQGLTNEKLFF.

CDR3 amino acids: CSARRDTGYTF. The CDR3 DNA is TGCAGTGCTAGGAGGGATACGGGCTACACCTTC. This chain links TRBV20-1 with TRBJ1-2, with D unclear. V lost 3 bases and J 8 bases, leaving 10 bases between the germline ends. Germline CDR1 is DFQATT and CDR2 is SNEGSKA (reference sequence). This CDR3 is 11 amino acids long.

In this sample, this clone turned up once. This chain joins TRBV7-9 and TRBJ2-4; D may be TRBD2 (5 bases). Germline V gene lookup returns CDR1 SEHNR and CDR2 FQNEAQ (reference sequence). Trimming left V 0 bases short and J 0 bases short, with 12 bases between. The CDR3 has 17 residues. The CDR3 sequence is CASSLADFGVAKNIQYF. Written as DNA, the CDR3 is TGTGCCAGCAGCTTAGCCGACTTCGGGGTAGCCAAAAACATTCAGTACTTC.

The rearrangement links TRBV19 to TRBJ2-1; 7 nucleotides agree with TRBD1. Germline V CDR1 and CDR2: LNHDA, SQIVND (reference sequence). V lost 8 bases and J lost 7; bases outside the gene matches: 11. CDR3 length equals 14 residues. The CDR3: CASQPGGRGNEQFF. The CDR3 region has the DNA TGTGCCAGTCAACCAGGGGGTCGCGGGAATGAGCAGTTCTTC.

This chain links TRBV6-5 with TRBJ2-1, with 8 bases aligning to TRBD2. Germline CDR1 MNHEY, CDR2 SVGAGI. This CDR3 has 14 residues. The V segment lost 1 base and the J segment 6 bases; nucleotides outside the gene matches: 2. The CDR3 nucleotides read TGTGCCAGCAGTTACTTCGCGGGGGGCAATGAGCAGTTCTTC. This codes for CASSYFAGGNEQFF.

The V gene is TRBV11-2, the J gene TRBJ2-3, with a tentative D call TRBD2 (7 bases). Germline V gene data show CDR1 as SGHAT and CDR2 as FQNNGV. The CDR3 has 17 amino acids. V lost 4 bases to trimming and J lost 4 bases, with 21 bases between them. The chain's CDR3 is CASSSYGLRGRPDTQYF. In nucleotides, the CDR3 is TGTGCCAGCAGCTCTTACGGTCTGCGGGGGCGCCCAGATACGCAGTATTTT.

The V call is TRBV25-1, the J call TRBJ1-1; a weak D match, TRBD1 (6 bases). Trimming left V 0 bases short and J 11 bases short, with 16 bases between. CDR3 length: 14 residues. The germline CDR1 and CDR2 sequences are MGHDK and SYGVNS. CDR3 residues: CASSEYEWGRSAFF. The CDR3 bases are TGTGCCAGCAGTGAATATGAGTGGGGGCGGTCGGCTTTCTTT.

V is TRBV6-5 and J is TRBJ1-6, with TRBD1 matching over 8 bases. Trimming cost V 5 bases and J 10 bases; bases outside gene matches: 10. This CDR3 is built from 15 residues. CDR1 and CDR2 (germline): MNHEY, SVGAGI. The CDR3 DNA reads TGTGCCAGCAGTCTAAGAGGACAGGGTATATCACCCCTCCACTTT. This gives the protein CASSLRGQGISPLHF.

This rearrangement joins TRBV27 to TRBJ1-1; D remains unclear. CDR1 is MNHEY and CDR2 is SMNVEV in the germline V gene (reference sequence). V dropped 3 bases and J dropped 4 bases, with 12 bases sitting between them. The CDR3 length is 14 residues. The CDR3 here is CASSFRPEGTEAFF. DNA for the CDR3: TGTGCCAGCAGTTTTCGTCCGGAGGGCACTGAAGCTTTCTTT.

The sample holds one count of this clone. V usage is TRBV6-1 and J usage is TRBJ1-2; 9 nucleotides line up with TRBD1. The CDR3 runs to 14 residues. The ends lost 8 bases at V and 6 bases at J; junction bases unmatched: 10. CDR1 MNHNS and CDR2 SASEGT come from the germline V gene. The CDR3 protein is CASRRAGQGHGYTF. Here the CDR3 DNA reads TGTGCCAGCCGGAGGGCGGGACAGGGTCATGGCTACACCTTC.

As to this clone: Germline is not matched at one junction end, which may reflect a read error. J is TRBJ1-3 and V is TRBV10-3; no clear D gene. The CDR3 extends over 15 amino acids. Germline V lookup: CDR1 ENHRY, CDR2 SYGVKD. CDR3 amino acids: CAISESWPSGNAIYF. In DNA form, the CDR3 reads TGTGCCATCAGTGAGTCGTGGCCCTCTGGAAACGCCATATATTTT.

The chain's CDR3 is CASSPGRGEVTDTQYF. CDR3 sequence (DNA): TGTGCCAGCTCACCAGGTAGAGGGGAGGTTACAGATACGCAGTATTTT. The genes are TRBV18 and TRBJ2-3; D is perhaps TRBD2 (6 bases). The V and J ends lost 2 bases and 3 bases respectively, with 15 bases between them. The CDR3 consists of 16 residues. CDR1 and CDR2 from the germline V gene are KGHSH and LQKENI.

The J gene is TRBJ1-6, the V gene TRBV6-5, with D hard to call. Trimming cost V 4 bases and J 7 bases, with 14 bases left between them. The CDR3 is 15 residues long. CDR1 MNHEY and CDR2 SVGAGI come from the germline V gene. DNA of the CDR3: TGTGCCAGCAGTTCTAGTTTTCTCGGGAATTCACCCCTCCACTTT. This encodes CASSSSFLGNSPLHF.

V gene TRBV5-1 combines with J gene TRBJ2-3; TRBD2 aligns across 10 bases. The V and J ends lost 1 base and 10 bases, in that order; junction bases with no gene match: 9. CDR3 length: 15 amino acids. The V gene's germline CDR1 is SGHRS and CDR2 YFSETQ. The DNA for the CDR3 is TGCGCCAGCAGCTTGCAGCCTAGCGGGGGAGAGGCGCAGTATTTT. Amino acid sequence: CASSLQPSGGEAQYF.

The chain is built from TRBV28 and TRBJ1-1; possibly TRBD1 for D (5 bases). Trimming cost V 2 bases and J 7 bases, with 14 bases left between them. Germline-derived CDR1 and CDR2 are MDHEN and SYDVKM. CDR3 length equals 14 residues. CDR3: CASSLGAGSIEAFF. DNA of the CDR3: TGTGCCAGCAGTTTAGGGGCTGGGTCGATTGAAGCTTTCTTT.

This chain connects TRBV5-1 to TRBJ1-3; D ambiguous. The V end lost 1 base, the J end lost 5 bases, and 19 bases lay between the germline ends. CDR3 length equals 17 residues. Germline CDR1 and CDR2: SGHRS and YFSETQ. The CDR3 is CASSLSSTTPPRNTIYF. The CDR3 DNA reads TGCGCCAGCAGCTTGTCCTCCACGACCCCCCCTAGAAACACCATATATTTT.

The chain uses TRBV5-6 and TRBJ2-1; no firm D call. The CDR3 is 13 residues long. Germline loops: CDR1 SGHDT, CDR2 YYEEEE. V gave up 1 base and J gave up 7 bases, with 9 bases separating them. CDR3 loop: CASSLLVTNEQFF. The CDR3 nucleotides read TGTGCCAGCAGCTTGTTGGTGACGAATGAGCAGTTCTTC.

The chain is built from TRBV18 and TRBJ2-7; D remains unclear. Looked up from germline, CDR1 is KGHSH and CDR2 is LQKENI. V shed 6 bases and J shed 2 bases, with 14 bases lying between them. CDR3 length: 14 amino acids. CDR3 sequence: CASSQSTVTYEQYF. The CDR3 coding sequence is TGTGCCAGCTCGCAAAGTACGGTAACCTACGAGCAGTACTTC. The variable domain in full, completed from reference TRBV18 and TRBJ2-7, reads NAGVMQNPRHLVRRRGQEARLRCSPMKGHSHVYWYRQLPEEGLKFMVYLQKENIIDESGMPKERFSAEFPKEGPSILRIQQVVRGDSAAYFCASSQSTVTYEQYFGPGTRLTVT.